In this sample, the clone carrying this T cell receptor beta chain turned up a few times. Its antigen is unknown. This entry comes from a study of T cells after yellow fever vaccination. Study observations and caveats: Though it reached lower strength, the secondary response hit its peak faster, day 5 versus 15.

Germline CDR1 MNHNS, CDR2 SASEGT. V was trimmed by 8 bases and J by 2 bases, leaving 19 bases between them. The CDR3 contains 15 residues. TCRdb itself ran the 5' RACE reads through MiXCR, one entry per CDR3 protein. The table lists just over 250,000 distinct CDR3 sequences, about 5% of them singletons. The source material was CD4+ T cells sorted from PBMCs, sampled on the day of the yellow fever booster vaccination. The chain recombines TRBV6-1 with TRBJ2-7, with D maybe TRBD1 (5 bases). The clonotype originates from a man younger than 30 who received the YFV17D yellow fever vaccine. CDR3 sequence: CASRGRQGFTYEQYF. CDR3 DNA sequence: TGTGCCAGCCGTGGCCGGCAGGGTTTCACCTACGAGCAGTACTTC.